The rows below give T cell receptor beta chains drawn from one sample of a study of blood T cell repertoires in COVID-19. Method: immunoSEQ multiplex PCR; TCRdb's copy keeps in-frame clones and lacks some. The repertoire consists of 180,000 or so clones, with approximately 80% occurring once and the leading ten covering over 10%. The sequenced sample was PBMCs or T cells enriched from blood (not recorded which). All receptors derive from a woman aged 55-70 years who had recovered from COVID-19. Each CDR3 is given with its conserved first and last residue.

j_call | v_call | cdr3_aa
TRBJ1-6 | TRBV10-3 | CAIRGNGGMNSPLHF
TRBJ2-1 | TRBV19 | CASSIVGGSSYNEQFF
TRBJ2-3 | TRBV5-1 | CASSLGRFSTDTQYF
TRBJ2-1 | TRBV13 | CASSPFSAGPYNEQFF
TRBJ1-3 | TRBV10-3 | CATARRDSQLSGNTIYF
TRBJ2-3 | TRBV2 | CASKSSGGTDTQYF
TRBJ2-1 | TRBV21-1 | CASSSHRQTNEQFF
TRBJ2-1 | TRBV2 | CASSDQRGGYNEQFF
TRBJ1-6 | TRBV5-1 | CASHEGGTYNSPLHF
TRBJ1-1 | TRBV29-1 | CSVEFRDRGTQDSEAFF
TRBJ1-2 | TRBV28 | CASSLHRPYSSWTGHFNYGYTF
TRBJ1-1 | TRBV5-1 | CASSDPGQLNTEAFF
TRBJ1-5 | TRBV28 | CASSPGTGRNQPQHF
TRBJ2-5 | TRBV27 | CASSGTGVGETQYF
TRBJ2-7 | TRBV9 | CASSVAIRGEQYF
TRBJ2-1 | TRBV7-3 | CASSLVAGGTEQFF
TRBJ1-2 | TRBV7-3 | CASSPIPRGVGGYTF
TRBJ1-6 | TRBV6-5 | CASSYDGTGTSPLHF
TRBJ2-1 | TRBV9 | CASSPGGGGMVNEQFF
TRBJ1-2 | TRBV7-3 | CASSKGGSSGYTF
TRBJ1-5 | TRBV7-9 | CASSSLTGMGQPQHF
TRBJ1-2 | TRBV7-3 | CASSPRTRSYGYTF
TRBJ1-4 | TRBV5-1 | CASSLTPFEKLFF
TRBJ2-1 | TRBV14 | CASSVYNEQFF
TRBJ2-2 | TRBV9 | CASSRKGIAGVTGELFF
TRBJ1-1 | TRBV5-1 | CASSLAGNAEAFF
TRBJ1-2 | TRBV28 | CASSQPPSQGINYGYTF
TRBJ2-1 | TRBV7-3 | CASSSLAGGYNEQFF
TRBJ1-5 | TRBV10-2 | CASNYQGGNQPQHF
TRBJ2-1 | TRBV4-1 | CASSQARLAGVINEQFF
TRBJ2-1 | TRBV19 | CASGLLLFTYSYNEQFF
TRBJ1-2 | TRBV10-3 | CAISESPEEGADYGYTF
TRBJ1-1 | TRBV2 | CASSYGGAEAFF
TRBJ1-4 | TRBV5-1 | CASSLSGGEEKLFF
TRBJ2-5 | TRBV15 | CATSSLRDRSETQYF
TRBJ2-7 | TRBV11-2 | CASSLVGDSKSSYEQYF
TRBJ2-2 | TRBV27 | CASSLQGTGELFF
TRBJ2-3 | TRBV4-1 | CASSRNSGTSTDTQYF
TRBJ1-6 | TRBV5-4 | CASSPGQGATNSPLHF
TRBJ2-7 | TRBV5-1 | CASSSTGSNYEQYF
TRBJ2-2 | TRBV5-4 | CASSLAGGNTGELFF
TRBJ2-2 | TRBV5-1 | CASSLLTTQNTGELFF
TRBJ2-5 | TRBV9 | CASSVFLAGGQETQYF
TRBJ2-1 | TRBV18 | CASSHAGGSNEQFF
TRBJ1-2 | TRBV5-6 | CASSSMRVRQTYGYTF
TRBJ2-5 | TRBV18 | CASSPGTDQETQYF
TRBJ2-2 | TRBV27 | CASSLEGPRGELFF
TRBJ1-1 | TRBV5-4 | CASSLQGGTEAFF
TRBJ1-1 | TRBV6-5 | CASTGDRAIEAFF
TRBJ2-5 | TRBV2 | CASSRVTGAAETQYF
TRBJ1-3 | TRBV4-1 | CASSHETQGTGNTIYF
TRBJ1-5 | TRBV5-5 | CASGKGQDNQPQHF
TRBJ2-3 | TRBV10-1 | CASSEEGLTDTQYF